The next 30 T cell receptor beta chains were all read from a single sample in a study of blood T cell repertoires in COVID-19 (TCRdb year 2020). Libraries came from the immunoSEQ multiplex PCR assay. Not all clones reach the TCRdb copy of this immuneACCESS table, which keeps in-frame sequences only. Checked studies attribute under half of the gap to unresolved V genes and leave the rest unexplained. The sample table contains approximately 200,000 clones; only one count was recorded for 70% to 90% of them. Of the sample, about 1.2% is held by the ten largest clones. The source material was PBMCs or T cells enriched from blood (not recorded which). The receptors shown here come from a man younger than 40 who had recovered from COVID-19.

The genes are TRBV6-2 or TRBV6-3 and TRBJ1-6; weak D call: TRBD1 (6 bases). Trimming removed 4 bases at V and 8 bases at J, with 15 bases between. Looked up from germline, CDR1 is MNHEY and CDR2 is SVGEGT. There are 15 residues in the CDR3. DNA for the CDR3: TGTGCCAGCAGTTCGACAGGTCCCAACGATTCACCCCTCCACTTT. This gives the protein CASSSTGPNDSPLHF.

V is TRBV10-3 and J is TRBJ1-2; maybe TRBD1 (5 bases). From germline, CDR1 is ENHRY and CDR2 SYGVKD. This CDR3 contains 15 residues. With 3 bases removed from V and 4 bases from J, the gap between germline ends came to 15 bases. The CDR3 here is CAISEGRGEGYGYTF. CDR3 sequence (DNA): TGTGCCATCAGTGAAGGGCGGGGGGAAGGCTATGGCTACACCTTC.

This chain's CDR3 is CASSQGGLAGGGTQYF. The CDR3 DNA follows: TGCGCCAGCAGCCAAGGAGGACTAGCGGGGGGAGGTACGCAGTATTTT. This chain joins TRBV4-1 and TRBJ2-3, with 14 bases aligning to TRBD2. V was clipped by 1 base and J by 8 bases; unmatched bases: 5. The CDR3 loop spans 16 amino acids. CDR1 MGHRA and CDR2 YSYEKL come from the germline V gene.

The chain has TRBV23-1 and TRBJ2-4, with TRBD2 identical over 10 bases. TRBV23-1 is known as an ORF, though its function is uncertain. This CDR3 spans 19 amino acids. V shed 3 bases, J shed 0 bases, and the junction held 11 bases outside the gene matches. For the CDR3, the DNA is TGCGCCAGCAGTCAGGCTAGCGGGAGTTTTAGACTAGCCAAAAACATTCAGTACTTC. Its protein product is CASSQASGSFRLAKNIQYF.

The chain carries TRBV24-1 and TRBJ2-1; tentatively, D is TRBD2 (6 bases). Germline V CDR1 and CDR2: KGHDR, SFDVKD. V lost 4 bases and J lost 0, with 12 bases in between. The CDR3 runs 16 residues. The CDR3 sequence is CATSDPGANSYNEQFF. The CDR3 region has the DNA TGTGCCACCAGTGACCCGGGAGCAAACTCCTACAATGAGCAGTTCTTC.

The chain is built from TRBV19 and TRBJ1-5, with D maybe TRBD1 (6 bases). From germline, CDR1 is LNHDA and CDR2 SQIVND (reference sequence). CDR3 size: 15 residues. Trimming pared 5 bases from V and 1 base from J, leaving 12 bases between. CDR3 coding DNA: TGTGCCAGTAGTCCGACAGGTTTAAGCAATCAGCCCCAGCATTTT. It is translated as CASSPTGLSNQPQHF.

The chain is built from TRBV10-1 and TRBJ1-2, with D tentatively TRBD1 (5 bases). CDR1 and CDR2 (germline): WNHNN, SYGVQD (reference sequence). The CDR3 consists of 14 residues. The germline V and J ends were trimmed by 10 bases and 0 bases, with 15 bases remaining between them. The CDR3 region is CATHPRQSNYGYTF. CDR3 nucleotide sequence: TGCGCCACTCACCCAAGACAGTCTAACTATGGCTACACCTTC.

This sequence joins TRBV6-5 and TRBJ1-2; D is unclear. Germline V gene lookup returns CDR1 MNHEY and CDR2 SVGAGI. Trimming removed 2 bases from V and 4 bases from J, with 8 bases in between. The CDR3 totals 13 residues. In DNA form, the CDR3 reads TGTGCCAGCAGTTACCAGGTGTCCTATGGCTACACCTTC. It yields the protein CASSYQVSYGYTF.

This sequence joins TRBV4-1 and TRBJ2-7; a possible D gene is TRBD1 (6 bases). V lost 1 base to trimming and J lost 3 bases, with 10 bases between them. CDR1 MGHRA and CDR2 YSYEKL come from the germline V gene. The CDR3 is made up of 14 amino acids. The CDR3 region is CASSQVGRGYEQYF. The CDR3 nucleotides are TGCGCCAGCAGCCAAGTGGGCAGGGGCTACGAGCAGTACTTC.

CDR3 loop: CASRRDRVTDTQYF. CDR3 nucleotide sequence: TGTGCCAGCAGGCGAGACAGGGTAACAGATACGCAGTATTTT. J is TRBJ2-3 and V is TRBV2; 7 bases line up with TRBD1. The germline CDR1 and CDR2 sequences are SNHLY and FYNNEI. The J segment lost 3 bases and the V segment lost 6 bases, leaving 6 bases of the junction unmatched. This CDR3 comprises 14 residues.

This CDR3 reads CASSQDAGTGGNEQFF. The CDR3 nucleotides are TGCGCCAGCAGCCAAGATGCCGGGACAGGGGGCAATGAGCAGTTCTTC. This chain joins TRBV4-3 and TRBJ2-1, with TRBD1 matching over 11 bases. The CDR3 is made up of 16 amino acids. With 0 bases clipped from V and 6 bases from J, the junction kept 4 bases outside the gene matches. Germline-derived CDR1 and CDR2 are LGHNA and YSLEER.

The J gene is TRBJ1-2, the V gene TRBV5-1; weak D call: TRBD1 (5 bases). The CDR3 runs to 16 residues. Trimming shortened V by 2 bases and J by 4 bases, and 18 bases separated the two germline ends. The germline V gene has CDR1 SGHRS and CDR2 YFSETQ. Here the CDR3 DNA reads TGCGCCAGCAGCTTTCAATCGACAGCACCCTCCTATGGCTACACCTTC. Encoded protein: CASSFQSTAPSYGYTF. Full variable domain (rest looked up from reference TRBV5-1 and TRBJ1-2): KAGVTQTPRYLIKTRGQQVTLSCSPISGHRSVSWYQQTPGQGLQFLFEYFSETQRNKGNFPGRFSGRQFSNSRSEMNVSTLELGDSALYLCASSFQSTAPSYGYTFGSGTRLTVV.

This rearrangement joins TRBV5-1 to TRBJ2-3, with 7 nucleotides matching TRBD1. The CDR3 spans 18 residues. Germline loops: CDR1 SGHRS, CDR2 YFSETQ. V was clipped by 2 bases and J by 3 bases; unmatched bases: 15. In DNA, the CDR3 is TGCGCCAGCAGCTTTGCTCCTCCGGGACAGCTGGGGACAGATACGCAGTATTTT. Translation: CASSFAPPGQLGTDTQYF.

The genes are TRBV2 and TRBJ1-2; TRBD1 might be the D (5 bases). The CDR3 has 14 residues. Trimming cost V 2 bases and J 2 bases, with 9 bases left between them. The germline V gene encodes CDR1 SNHLY and CDR2 FYNNEI. The CDR3 DNA is TGTGCCAGCAGTGAACAGGGCTCCAACTATGGCTACACCTTC. The encoded protein is CASSEQGSNYGYTF.

The CDR3 is CASSAAGARGNEQFF. CDR3 nucleotide sequence: TGCGCCAGCAGTGCAGCGGGAGCTCGAGGCAATGAGCAGTTCTTC. The chain links TRBV10-1 to TRBJ2-1; TRBD2 matches at 8 bases. Germline loops: CDR1 WNHNN, CDR2 SYGVQD (reference sequence). V was pared by 4 bases and J by 6 bases, with 8 bases of the junction left unmatched. This CDR3 is built from 15 residues.

The chain recombines TRBV2 with TRBJ2-3; D possibly corresponds to TRBD1 (6 bases). Germline V gene data show CDR1 as SNHLY and CDR2 as FYNNEI. V shed 4 bases and J shed 2 bases, with 16 bases lying between them. This CDR3 comprises 16 residues. The CDR3 spells CASSVAGQGNTDTQYF. Written as DNA, the CDR3 is TGTGCCAGCAGTGTTGCGGGTCAGGGGAACACAGATACGCAGTATTTT.

The chain recombines TRBV27 with TRBJ1-5; possible D gene TRBD1, 5 bases. The CDR3 consists of 13 residues. Germline V gene sequence: CDR1 MNHEY, CDR2 SMNVEV (reference sequence). Trimming stripped 5 bases from V and 7 bases from J, with 12 bases between. The CDR3 DNA is TGTGCCAGCAGTCCACGGACACGCCAGCCCCAGCATTTT. Amino acid sequence: CASSPRTRQPQHF.

The gene calls are TRBV13 and TRBJ2-3; 15 bases fit TRBD2. This CDR3 spans 18 amino acids. CDR1 and CDR2 (germline): PRHDT, FYEKMQ (reference sequence). Trimming cost V 0 bases and J 4 bases; bases outside gene matches: 5. The CDR3 sequence is CASSLGGLAGGRPDTQYF. CDR3 nucleotide sequence: TGTGCCAGCAGCTTAGGAGGACTAGCGGGAGGGCGGCCAGATACGCAGTATTTT.

V gene TRBV9 combines with J gene TRBJ1-2; D call uncertain. CDR1 and CDR2 from the germline V gene are SGDLS and YYNGEE. Between the trimmed V and J ends, which lost 3 bases and 2 bases, there was a span of 11 bases. The CDR3 spans 14 residues. This chain's CDR3 is CASSDPGSNYGYTF. The CDR3 DNA is TGTGCCAGCAGCGACCCCGGGTCCAACTATGGCTACACCTTC.

The gene calls are TRBV27 and TRBJ1-1; 11 positions match TRBD1. Germline values: CDR1 MNHEY, CDR2 SMNVEV (reference sequence). This CDR3 is built from 13 residues. Trimming removed 5 bases from V and 7 bases from J; junction bases left unmatched: 3. The CDR3 protein is CASSPDRGLEAFF. CDR3 DNA: TGTGCCAGCAGTCCGGACAGGGGGCTTGAAGCTTTCTTT.

CDR3 protein: CASSLNGNEQYF. The CDR3 DNA follows: TGCGCCAGCAGCTTGAACGGGAACGAGCAGTACTTC. This sequence joins TRBV5-1 and TRBJ2-7, with a possible D match to TRBD2 (5 bases). CDR1 is SGHRS, CDR2 YFSETQ, per germline. V lost 1 base to trimming and J lost 5 bases, with 7 bases between them. This CDR3 comprises 12 residues.

The chain carries TRBV4-3 and TRBJ2-1; 7 nucleotides match TRBD2. From germline, CDR1 is LGHNA and CDR2 YSLEER. The CDR3 extends over 15 amino acids. V gave up 0 bases and J gave up 6 bases; unmatched junction bases: 5. The CDR3 DNA is TGCGCCAGCAGCCAAGACGGACTAGAGGGCAATGAGCAGTTCTTC. Protein sequence: CASSQDGLEGNEQFF.

The chain has TRBV2 and TRBJ1-1; D is ambiguous. The V gene lost 2 bases and the J gene lost 1 base, with 5 bases spanning the gap. The CDR3 extends over 13 amino acids. Germline lookup yields CDR1 SNHLY and CDR2 FYNNEI. CDR3 sequence (DNA): TGTGCCAGCAGTGAATCAGGGAACACTGAAGCTTTCTTT. It translates to CASSESGNTEAFF.

The chain couples TRBV27 to TRBJ2-3; TRBD2 matches at 8 bases. V was pared by 5 bases and J by 1 base, with 8 bases of the junction left unmatched. The CDR3 consists of 16 residues. The V gene's germline CDR1 is MNHEY and CDR2 SMNVEV (reference sequence). The CDR3 loop reads CASSPYETSGTDTQYF. As DNA, the CDR3 is TGTGCCAGCAGTCCTTATGAGACTAGCGGCACAGATACGCAGTATTTT.

The chain carries TRBV5-1 and TRBJ2-1; weak D call: TRBD2 (6 bases). Trimming took 0 bases from V and 8 from J, leaving 15 bases between them. CDR1 is SGHRS and CDR2 is YFSETQ in the germline V gene. This CDR3 comprises 15 residues. The CDR3 bases are TGCGCCAGCAGCTTGGTCCTGGCGGGACGGGATGAGCAGTTCTTC. Encoded protein: CASSLVLAGRDEQFF.

The rearrangement joins TRBV11-2 to TRBJ2-5; perhaps TRBD1 as D (6 bases). The V end lost 10 bases, the J end lost 3 bases, and 12 bases lay between the germline ends. CDR3 size: 12 residues. The V gene's germline CDR1 is SGHAT and CDR2 FQNNGV. In DNA, the CDR3 is TGTGCCACGGGCTACAGGGAAGAGACCCAGTACTTC. It is translated as CATGYREETQYF.

This clone appeared many times. This chain uses TRBV6-2 or TRBV6-3 with TRBJ2-7; 7 bases line up with TRBD1. The CDR3 is 14 amino acids. CDR1 and CDR2 from the germline V gene are MNHEY and SVGEGT. Unmatched junction bases numbered 3, after V lost 4 bases and J lost 0 bases. DNA for the CDR3: TGTGCCAGCAGTTTGGGACAGAGCTCCTACGAGCAGTACTTC. This translates into CASSLGQSSYEQYF.

Only one count was recorded for this clone. This chain links TRBV9 with TRBJ2-3, with TRBD1 matching over 11 bases. J gave up 5 bases and V 3 bases, and 8 bases lay outside the gene matches. This CDR3 has 16 amino acids. CDR1 and CDR2 from the germline V gene are SGDLS and YYNGEE. CDR3 DNA: TGTGCCAGCAGCGGGGAGGACAGGGGGCGCGGAGATACGCAGTATTTT. This gives the protein CASSGEDRGRGDTQYF.

The chain couples TRBV4-3 to TRBJ2-4; D call uncertain. CDR1 and CDR2 (germline): LGHNA, YSLEER. Deletions cut 0 bases from V and 8 bases from J, with 5 bases between. The CDR3 extends over 12 amino acids. CDR3 sequence (DNA): TGCGCCAGCAGCCAAGATCCGGACATTCAGTACTTC. Its protein product is CASSQDPDIQYF.

The chain uses TRBV7-8 and TRBJ2-7, with D possibly TRBD1 on 5 matching bases. The CDR3 is 15 residues long. The germline CDR1 and CDR2 sequences are SGHVS and FQNEAQ. The V gene lost 6 bases and the J gene lost 4 bases, with 19 bases spanning the gap. The DNA for the CDR3 is TGTGCCAGCAGTACAACTCACGACAGTCCTTACGAGCAGTACTTC. It specifies CASSTTHDSPYEQYF.